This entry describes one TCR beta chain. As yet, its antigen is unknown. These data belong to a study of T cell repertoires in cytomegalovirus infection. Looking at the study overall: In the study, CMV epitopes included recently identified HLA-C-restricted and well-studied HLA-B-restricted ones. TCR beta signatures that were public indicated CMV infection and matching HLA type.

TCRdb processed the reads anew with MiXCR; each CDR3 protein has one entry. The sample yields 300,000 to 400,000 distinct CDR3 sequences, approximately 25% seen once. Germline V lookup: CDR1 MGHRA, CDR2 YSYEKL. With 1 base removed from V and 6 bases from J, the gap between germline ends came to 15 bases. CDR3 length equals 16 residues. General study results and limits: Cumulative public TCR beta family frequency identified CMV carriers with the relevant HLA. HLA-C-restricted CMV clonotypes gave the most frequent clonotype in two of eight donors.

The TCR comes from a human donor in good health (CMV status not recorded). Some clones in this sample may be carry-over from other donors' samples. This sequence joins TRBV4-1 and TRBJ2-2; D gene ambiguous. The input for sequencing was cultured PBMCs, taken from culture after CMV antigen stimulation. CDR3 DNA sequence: TGCGCCAGCAGCCAAGGGGCAGGTTCTGGATCCGGGGAGCTGTTTTTT. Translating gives CASSQGAGSGSGELFF.